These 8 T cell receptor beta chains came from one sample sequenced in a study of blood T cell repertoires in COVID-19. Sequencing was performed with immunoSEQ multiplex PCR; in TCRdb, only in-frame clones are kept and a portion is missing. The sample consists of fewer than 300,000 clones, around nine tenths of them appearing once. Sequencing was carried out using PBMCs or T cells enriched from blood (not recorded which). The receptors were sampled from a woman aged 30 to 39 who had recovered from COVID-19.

This CDR3 is CASSSNLHNEQFF. CDR3 sequence (DNA): TGTGCCAGCAGCTCCAACCTACACAATGAGCAGTTCTTC. The chain uses TRBV7-6 and TRBJ2-1; D is unresolved. The CDR3 has 13 residues. V was cut by 4 bases and J by 5 bases, with 9 bases left in between. CDR1 SGHVS and CDR2 FNYEAQ come from the germline V gene.

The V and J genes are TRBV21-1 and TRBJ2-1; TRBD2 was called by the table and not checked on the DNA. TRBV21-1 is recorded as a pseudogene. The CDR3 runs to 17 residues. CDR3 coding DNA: TGTGCCAGCAGCAAGCGGACTACCGATCACGAATACAATGAGCAGTTCTTC. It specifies CASSKRTTDHEYNEQFF.

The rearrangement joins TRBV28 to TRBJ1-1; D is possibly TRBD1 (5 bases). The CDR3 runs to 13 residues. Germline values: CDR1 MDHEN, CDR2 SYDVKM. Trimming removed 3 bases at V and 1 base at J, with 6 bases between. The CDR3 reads CASSFDRNTEAFF. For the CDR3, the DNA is TGTGCCAGCAGTTTTGACAGGAACACTGAAGCTTTCTTT.

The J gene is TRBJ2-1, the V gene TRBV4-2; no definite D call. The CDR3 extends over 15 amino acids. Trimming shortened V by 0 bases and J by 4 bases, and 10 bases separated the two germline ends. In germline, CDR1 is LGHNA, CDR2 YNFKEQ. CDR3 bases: TGTGCCAGCAGCCAAGAGTGGAGTTATTACAATGAGCAGTTCTTC. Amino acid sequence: CASSQEWSYYNEQFF.

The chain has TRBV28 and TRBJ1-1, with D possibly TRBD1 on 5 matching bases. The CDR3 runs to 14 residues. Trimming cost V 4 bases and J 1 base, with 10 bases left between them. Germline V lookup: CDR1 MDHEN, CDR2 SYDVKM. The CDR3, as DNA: TGTGCCAGCAGTTACGACAGTCGGAACACTGAAGCTTTCTTT. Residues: CASSYDSRNTEAFF.

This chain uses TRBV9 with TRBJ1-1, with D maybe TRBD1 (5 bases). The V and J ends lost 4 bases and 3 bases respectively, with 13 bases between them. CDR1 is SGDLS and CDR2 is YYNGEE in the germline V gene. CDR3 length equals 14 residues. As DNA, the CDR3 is TGTGCCAGCAGCTTTCAGGGTGTTGACACTGAAGCTTTCTTT. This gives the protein CASSFQGVDTEAFF.

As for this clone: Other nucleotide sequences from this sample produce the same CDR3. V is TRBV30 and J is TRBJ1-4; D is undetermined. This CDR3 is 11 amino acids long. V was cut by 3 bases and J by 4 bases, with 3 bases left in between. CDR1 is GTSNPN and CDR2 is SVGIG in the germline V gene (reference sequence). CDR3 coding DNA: TGTGCCTGGAGCCGTAATGAAAAACTGTTTTTT. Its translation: CAWSRNEKLFF.

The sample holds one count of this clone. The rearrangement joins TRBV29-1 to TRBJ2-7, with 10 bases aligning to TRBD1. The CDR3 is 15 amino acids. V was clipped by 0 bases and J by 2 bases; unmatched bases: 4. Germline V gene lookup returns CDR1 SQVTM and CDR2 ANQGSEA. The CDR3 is CSVEDRDRGTYEQYF. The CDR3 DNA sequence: TGCAGCGTTGAAGACCGGGACAGGGGTACCTACGAGCAGTACTTC.